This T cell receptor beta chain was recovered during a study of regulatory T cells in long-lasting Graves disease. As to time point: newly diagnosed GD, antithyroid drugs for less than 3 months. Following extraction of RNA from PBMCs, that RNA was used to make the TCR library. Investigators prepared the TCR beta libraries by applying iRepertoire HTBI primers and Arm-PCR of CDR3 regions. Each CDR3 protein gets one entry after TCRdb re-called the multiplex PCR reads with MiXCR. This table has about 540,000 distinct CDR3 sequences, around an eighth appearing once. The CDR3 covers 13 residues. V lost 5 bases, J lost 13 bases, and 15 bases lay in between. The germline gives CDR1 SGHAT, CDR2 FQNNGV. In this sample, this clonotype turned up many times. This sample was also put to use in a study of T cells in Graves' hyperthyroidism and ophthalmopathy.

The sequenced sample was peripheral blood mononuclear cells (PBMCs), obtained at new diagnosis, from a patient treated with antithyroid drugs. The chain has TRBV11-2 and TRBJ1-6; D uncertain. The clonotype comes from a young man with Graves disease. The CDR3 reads CASSAGDGSPLHF. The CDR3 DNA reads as TGTGCCAGCAGCGCCGGAGACGGCAGCCCCCTCCACTTT.